The 29 T cell receptor beta chains listed next were all sequenced from one sample in a study of shared clonotypes between healthy human individuals. TCRdb keeps only in-frame clones here, not all; method: immunoSEQ multiplex PCR. The table has 300,000 or so clones, approximately 79% seen once; the top ten hold about a tenth. The sequenced material came from memory CD4+ T cells sorted from blood. Noted subset: CD45RA-negative fraction. The receptor set was obtained from a young man in good health.

V usage is TRBV7-9 and J usage is TRBJ2-5; D tentatively reads TRBD1 or TRBD2 (6 bases each). The germline gives CDR1 SEHNR, CDR2 FQNEAQ (reference sequence). CDR3 length: 17 amino acids. The V and J ends lost 5 bases and 5 bases respectively, with 24 bases between them. The CDR3 here is CASSIAGQGSVLETQYF. Here the CDR3 DNA reads TGTGCCAGCAGCATCGCGGGGCAGGGGAGCGTTCTGGAGACCCAGTACTTC.

The rearrangement uses TRBV4-1 and TRBJ2-1, with D hard to call. The CDR3 consists of 15 residues. Germline lookup yields CDR1 MGHRA and CDR2 YSYEKL. V shed 4 bases and J shed 2 bases, with 12 bases lying between them. This CDR3 is CASSRPERPYNEQFF. DNA for the CDR3: TGCGCCAGCAGCCGCCCCGAGCGACCCTACAATGAGCAGTTCTTC.

This clone has only a few counts. The chain couples TRBV25-1 to TRBJ2-3; no clear D. Germline CDR1 reads MGHDK; CDR2 reads SYGVNS. The V end was cut by 4 bases, the J end by 1 base, with 15 bases between. The CDR3 consists of 16 residues. The CDR3 DNA reads as TGTGCCAGCAGTGTAGAGCTTTCCGGAGGCACAGATACGCAGTATTTT. It is translated as CASSVELSGGTDTQYF.

About this clone: Within the sample, other DNA sequences also encode this same CDR3. The rearrangement links TRBV7-9 to TRBJ1-5; no clear D. CDR1 is SEHNR and CDR2 is FQNEAQ in the germline V gene (reference sequence). The CDR3 is made up of 15 amino acids. V was clipped by 3 bases and J by 0 bases, with 9 bases between them. This CDR3 reads CASSLVGNSNQPQHF. Written as DNA, the CDR3 is TGTGCCAGCAGCTTGGTAGGGAATAGCAATCAGCCCCAGCATTTT.

This chain connects TRBV28 to TRBJ2-7, with a possible D match to TRBD1 (5 bases). CDR3 length: 15 amino acids. Germline assignment: CDR1 MDHEN and CDR2 SYDVKM. The V end was cut by 0 bases, the J end by 0 bases, with 9 bases between. As DNA, the CDR3 is TGTGCCAGCAGTTTATGGGACAAGAGCTCCTACGAGCAGTACTTC. Protein: CASSLWDKSSYEQYF.

This sequence joins TRBV6-1 and TRBJ2-1, with TRBD1 as a possible D gene (5 bases). The CDR3 has 13 amino acids. Trimming removed 7 bases at V and 3 bases at J, with 10 bases between. Germline values: CDR1 MNHNS, CDR2 SASEGT. CDR3 sequence: CASIRTHYNEQFF. The DNA for the CDR3 is TGTGCCAGCATTAGGACACACTACAATGAGCAGTTCTTC.

This sequence joins TRBV4-3 and TRBJ2-7, with TRBD1 matching 10 bases. Per germline, CDR1 LGHNA and CDR2 YSLEER. The CDR3 runs 16 residues. The J segment lost 3 bases and the V segment lost 1 base, leaving 6 bases of the junction unmatched. As DNA, the CDR3 is TGCGCCAGCAGCCAAGCCCCCGGGACAGGGGTCTACGAGCAGTACTTC. Translating it yields CASSQAPGTGVYEQYF.

The chain recombines TRBV5-6 with TRBJ1-2; the D gene is possibly TRBD1 (6 bases). Germline V gene data show CDR1 as SGHDT and CDR2 as YYEEEE. Trimming took 5 bases from V and 2 from J, leaving 13 bases between them. The CDR3 runs to 14 residues. CDR3 in amino acids: CASSEGGRNYGYTF. The CDR3 nucleotides read TGTGCCAGCAGTGAGGGGGGTAGGAACTATGGCTACACCTTC.

The V and J genes are TRBV19 and TRBJ2-7; 8 nucleotides match TRBD1. With V trimmed by 2 bases and J by 7 bases, 13 bases remained unmatched. CDR1 and CDR2 from the germline V gene are LNHDA and SQIVND (reference sequence). The CDR3 loop spans 16 amino acids. CDR3 nucleotide sequence: TGTGCCAGTAGTATATTGCCAGGACAGGGTTCGAGGGAGCAGTACTTC. Translated: CASSILPGQGSREQYF.

This clone came up once. The chain uses TRBV4-3 and TRBJ2-1, with TRBD2 matching over 8 bases. Germline CDR1 reads LGHNA; CDR2 reads YSLEER. The CDR3 is 17 residues long. V lost 0 bases, J lost 8 bases, and 12 bases stayed unmatched. The CDR3 region is CASSQDPAGGVRDEQFF. In nucleotides, the CDR3 is TGCGCCAGCAGCCAAGATCCTGCGGGAGGAGTTCGGGATGAGCAGTTCTTC.

This chain connects TRBV19 to TRBJ1-3, with 7 bases lining up with TRBD1. The CDR3 covers 15 residues. From germline, CDR1 is LNHDA and CDR2 SQIVND (reference sequence). With V trimmed by 9 bases and J by 3 bases, 11 bases remained unmatched. The CDR3 loop is CASGDSRRIGNTIYF. The CDR3 DNA is TGTGCCAGCGGGGACAGCCGACGTATTGGAAACACCATATATTTT.

A note on this clone: It may be a read error: a sequence one base away is much more abundant. The chain has TRBV6-1 and TRBJ1-2, with TRBD1 as a possible D gene (6 bases). With 5 bases removed from V and 2 bases from J, the gap between germline ends came to 9 bases. CDR3 size: 13 residues. Germline assignment: CDR1 MNHNS and CDR2 SASEGT. The CDR3 loop is CASSPTGNYGYTF. The CDR3 coding sequence is TGTGCCAGCAGTCCAACAGGGAACTATGGCTACACCTTC.

A few counts support this clone. The chain links TRBV6-5 to TRBJ2-7; 9 nucleotides agree with TRBD1. This CDR3 has 15 amino acids. Trimming at V came to 6 bases and at J to 4 bases, leaving 10 bases not matched to a gene. Germline CDR1 reads MNHEY; CDR2 reads SVGAGI. The CDR3 coding sequence is TGTGCCAGCAGATCCGTCAGGACAGGGGTTTACGAGCAGTACTTC. Translation gives CASRSVRTGVYEQYF.

The chain employs TRBV14 and TRBJ2-3, with 9 bases matching TRBD1. The J segment lost 4 bases and the V segment lost 0 bases, leaving 8 bases of the junction unmatched. The CDR3 covers 17 residues. Germline V gene sequence: CDR1 SGHDN, CDR2 FVKESK. The CDR3 DNA reads TGTGCCAGCAGCCAAGATAGAACGGGACAGGGATCAGATACGCAGTATTTT. This translates into CASSQDRTGQGSDTQYF.

The chain has TRBV29-1 and TRBJ2-2; D is uncertain. This CDR3 spans 13 amino acids. Germline assignment: CDR1 SQVTM and CDR2 ANQGSEA. Trimming left V 6 bases short and J 2 bases short, with 10 bases between. CDR3 protein: CSVKKVNTGELFF. CDR3 DNA: TGCAGCGTAAAGAAAGTAAACACCGGGGAGCTGTTTTTT.

The chain employs TRBV11-2 and TRBJ1-3; 9 nucleotides line up with TRBD1. Germline-derived CDR1 and CDR2 are SGHAT and FQNNGV. The CDR3 has 17 residues. Trimming cost V 4 bases and J 2 bases; bases outside gene matches: 9. The CDR3 DNA reads TGTGCCAGCAGCTGGCTTACCGGGACAGGGCCTGGAAACACCATATATTTT. Its translation is CASSWLTGTGPGNTIYF.

In regard to this clone: Additional DNA sequences in this sample encode the identical CDR3. The chain carries TRBV6-5 and TRBJ1-5; 7 bases align to TRBD1. The germline V gene encodes CDR1 MNHEY and CDR2 SVGAGI. The CDR3 is 14 amino acids. Trimming removed 2 bases from V and 2 bases from J; junction bases left unmatched: 0. CDR3 sequence reads: CASSYGQGNQPQHF. The CDR3 DNA reads as TGTGCCAGCAGTTACGGACAGGGCAATCAGCCCCAGCATTTT.

V and J are TRBV7-6 and TRBJ2-7; 9 positions match TRBD2. There are 16 residues in the CDR3. Germline V gives CDR1 SGHVS, CDR2 FNYEAQ. J was trimmed by 3 bases and V by 0 bases; bases with no gene match: 6. CDR3 loop: CASSLAGGRAIYEQYF. The CDR3 DNA is TGTGCCAGCAGCTTAGCGGGCGGGAGGGCCATCTACGAGCAGTACTTC.

This clone was counted between two and nine times. The chain carries TRBV5-6 and TRBJ2-7; D unclear. Germline V gene sequence: CDR1 SGHDT, CDR2 YYEEEE. The CDR3 spans 12 residues. Trimming removed 4 bases at V and 1 base at J, with 6 bases between. The CDR3 DNA reads TGTGCCAGCAGCCAGACATCCTACGAGCAGTACTTC. Translating it yields CASSQTSYEQYF.

This clone was observed a handful of times. The CDR3 region is CASSWGQVSYEQYF. The DNA for the CDR3 is TGTGCCAGCAGCTGGGGACAGGTTTCCTACGAGCAGTACTTC. This sequence joins TRBV5-6 and TRBJ2-7, with 8 nucleotides matching TRBD1. V was clipped by 3 bases and J by 1 base; unmatched bases: 3. Germline loops: CDR1 SGHDT, CDR2 YYEEEE. The CDR3 consists of 14 residues.

This clone was seen many times. This chain joins TRBV19 and TRBJ2-1, with 13 bases matching TRBD2. Germline CDR1 reads LNHDA; CDR2 reads SQIVND (reference sequence). The CDR3 has 15 residues. Trimming took 4 bases from V and 10 from J; bases not matched to a gene: 7. The CDR3 reads CASSTQGTSGVEQFF. For the CDR3, the DNA is TGTGCCAGTAGTACTCAGGGGACTAGCGGGGTCGAGCAGTTCTTC.

About this clone itself: This sequence may be a read error, since a much larger clone differs from it by one base. The gene calls are TRBV5-1 and TRBJ2-3; D tentatively reads TRBD1 or TRBD2 (5 bases each). CDR1 SGHRS and CDR2 YFSETQ come from the germline V gene. The CDR3 is 14 amino acids. CDR3 amino acids: CVSSLGTETDTQYF. The DNA of the CDR3 is TGCGTCAGCAGCCTCGGGACCGAAACAGATACGCAGTATTTT. Complete variable domain (other parts from reference TRBV5-1 and TRBJ2-3): KAGVTQTPRYLIKTRGQQVTLSCSPISGHRSVSWYQQTPGQGLQFLFEYFSETQRNKGNFPGRFSGRQFSNSRSEMNVSTLELGDSALYLCVSSLGTETDTQYFGPGTRLTVL.

V usage is TRBV5-4 and J usage is TRBJ2-7, with 10 bases that match TRBD2. Losses at the gene ends were 2 bases for V and 4 bases for J; bases not matched to a gene: 6. Germline CDR1 reads SGHNT; CDR2 reads YYREEE (reference sequence). CDR3 size: 15 residues. CDR3 protein: CASSLVGTSEYEQYF. Here the CDR3 DNA reads TGTGCCAGCAGCTTAGTTGGGACTAGCGAGTACGAGCAGTACTTC.

J is TRBJ1-2 and V is TRBV4-2, with 8 bases lining up with TRBD1. The CDR3 consists of 15 residues. Germline V gene lookup returns CDR1 LGHNA and CDR2 YNFKEQ. The ends lost 1 base at V and 4 bases at J; junction bases unmatched: 5. The CDR3 sequence: CASSQGTGGIYGYTF. The CDR3 DNA sequence: TGTGCCAGCAGCCAAGGTACAGGGGGGATCTATGGCTACACCTTC.

This clone was seen a single time. This chain links TRBV7-2 with TRBJ2-5, with D uncertain. Germline V gene data show CDR1 as SGHTA and CDR2 as FQGNSA. V was trimmed by 1 base and J by 3 bases, leaving 6 bases between them. This CDR3 has 13 residues. The CDR3 sequence is CASSLVSKETQYF. In DNA, the CDR3 is TGTGCCAGCAGCTTAGTAAGCAAAGAGACCCAGTACTTC.

The chain combines TRBV18 with TRBJ2-3; 9 positions agree with TRBD2. Per germline, CDR1 KGHSH and CDR2 LQKENI. J lost 3 bases, V lost 5 bases, and 3 bases had no gene match. The CDR3 has 14 residues. The CDR3 sequence: CASSAGLATDTQYF. In DNA, the CDR3 is TGTGCCAGCTCAGCGGGACTAGCTACAGATACGCAGTATTTT.

The rearrangement uses TRBV29-1 and TRBJ2-2; TRBD1 might be the D (6 bases). This CDR3 region has 12 residues. The V end was cut by 8 bases, the J end by 3 bases, with 10 bases between. Germline V gene lookup returns CDR1 SQVTM and CDR2 ANQGSEA. CDR3 DNA: TGCAGCACCAAGGGGGACACCGGGGAGCTGTTTTTT. This encodes CSTKGDTGELFF.

The chain carries TRBV28 and TRBJ2-7; 9 nucleotides agree with TRBD2. The J segment lost 2 bases and the V segment lost 2 bases, leaving 7 bases of the junction unmatched. CDR1 and CDR2 (germline): MDHEN, SYDVKM. The CDR3 totals 16 residues. Here the CDR3 reads CASSLGSSGTPYEQYF. CDR3 nucleotide sequence: TGTGCCAGCAGTTTAGGTTCTAGCGGGACCCCCTACGAGCAGTACTTC.

This chain joins TRBV5-4 and TRBJ2-2, with 8 bases that match TRBD1. Germline-derived CDR1 and CDR2 are SGHNT and YYREEE (reference sequence). J lost 0 bases, V lost 5 bases, and 9 bases had no gene match. This CDR3 has 17 amino acids. The CDR3, as DNA: TGTGCCAGCAGTCGACTCGCAGGGGGCGCGAACACCGGGGAGCTGTTTTTT. Translating gives CASSRLAGGANTGELFF.